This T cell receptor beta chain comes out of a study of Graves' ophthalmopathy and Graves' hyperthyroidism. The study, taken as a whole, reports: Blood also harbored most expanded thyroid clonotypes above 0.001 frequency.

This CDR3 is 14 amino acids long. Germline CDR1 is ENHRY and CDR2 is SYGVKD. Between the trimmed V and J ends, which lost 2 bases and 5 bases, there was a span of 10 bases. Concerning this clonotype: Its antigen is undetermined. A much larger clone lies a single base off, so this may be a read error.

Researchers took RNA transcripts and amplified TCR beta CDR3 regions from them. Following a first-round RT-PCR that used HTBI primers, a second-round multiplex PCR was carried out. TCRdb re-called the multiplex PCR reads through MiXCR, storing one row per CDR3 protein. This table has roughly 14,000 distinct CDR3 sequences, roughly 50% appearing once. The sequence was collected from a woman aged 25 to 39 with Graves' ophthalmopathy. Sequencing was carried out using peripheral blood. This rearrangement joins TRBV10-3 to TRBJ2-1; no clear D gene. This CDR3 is CAISERNKDNEQFF. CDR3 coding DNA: TGTGCCATCAGTGAGAGGAATAAGGACAATGAGCAGTTCTTC.